The clone carrying this TCR beta chain showed up many times. RNA transcripts were the template for amplifying TCR beta CDR3 regions. The study used the HTBI primer set for a first-round RT-PCR of the TCR CDR3. TCRdb processed the multiplex PCR reads anew with MiXCR; each CDR3 protein has one entry. The profile shows about 200,000 distinct CDR3 sequences, roughly a sixth of them singletons. The CDR3 consists of 16 residues. The germline V and J ends were trimmed by 4 bases and 3 bases, with 17 bases remaining between them. CDR1 and CDR2 from the germline V gene are SGHRS and YFSETQ. These data are taken from a study of T cells in Graves' hyperthyroidism and ophthalmopathy. As for the study in general: At the time of initial diagnosis and before any treatment, peripheral blood was collected.

Hyperthyroidism patients were newly diagnosed, had disease duration under 2 months, and were aged 18 to 65 years. The receptor was derived from a woman in her forties or fifties with Graves' hyperthyroidism. Sequencing was done on a sample of blood. V and J are TRBV5-1 and TRBJ1-5, with D maybe TRBD1 (5 bases). CDR3 in amino acids: CASSQGPGRDNQPQHF. For the CDR3, the DNA is TGCGCCAGCAGCCAGGGACCCGGTAGGGACAATCAGCCCCAGCATTTT.